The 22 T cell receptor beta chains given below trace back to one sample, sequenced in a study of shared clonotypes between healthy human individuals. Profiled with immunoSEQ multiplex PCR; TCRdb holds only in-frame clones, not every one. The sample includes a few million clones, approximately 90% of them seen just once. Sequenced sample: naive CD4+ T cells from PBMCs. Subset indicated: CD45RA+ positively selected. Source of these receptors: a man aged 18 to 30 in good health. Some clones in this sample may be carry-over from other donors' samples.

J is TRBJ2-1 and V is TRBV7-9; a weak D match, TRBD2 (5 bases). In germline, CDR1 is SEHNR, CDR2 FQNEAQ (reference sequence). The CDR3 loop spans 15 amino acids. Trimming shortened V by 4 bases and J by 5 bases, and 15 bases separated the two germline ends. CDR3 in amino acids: CASSWARGSNNEQFF. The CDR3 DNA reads TGTGCCAGCAGCTGGGCCCGTGGGAGCAACAATGAGCAGTTCTTC.

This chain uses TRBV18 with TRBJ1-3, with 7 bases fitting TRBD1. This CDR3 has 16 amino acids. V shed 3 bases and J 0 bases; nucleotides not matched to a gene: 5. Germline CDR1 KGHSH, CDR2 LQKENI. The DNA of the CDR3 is TGTGCCAGCTCACCGGGACAGCGAGGCTCTGGAAACACCATATATTTT. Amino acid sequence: CASSPGQRGSGNTIYF.

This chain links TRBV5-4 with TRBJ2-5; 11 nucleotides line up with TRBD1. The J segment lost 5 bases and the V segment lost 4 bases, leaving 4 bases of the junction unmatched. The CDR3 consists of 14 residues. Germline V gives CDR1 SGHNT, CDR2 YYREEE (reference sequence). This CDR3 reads CASSGRDRGETQYF. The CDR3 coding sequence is TGTGCCAGCAGCGGCCGGGACAGGGGGGAGACCCAGTACTTC.

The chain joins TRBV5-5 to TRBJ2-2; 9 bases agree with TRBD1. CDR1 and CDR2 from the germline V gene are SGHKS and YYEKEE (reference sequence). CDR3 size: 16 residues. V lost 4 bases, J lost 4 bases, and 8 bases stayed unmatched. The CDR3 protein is CASSLSGTGFTGELFF. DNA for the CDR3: TGTGCCAGCAGCCTTTCCGGGACAGGGTTCACCGGGGAGCTGTTTTTT.

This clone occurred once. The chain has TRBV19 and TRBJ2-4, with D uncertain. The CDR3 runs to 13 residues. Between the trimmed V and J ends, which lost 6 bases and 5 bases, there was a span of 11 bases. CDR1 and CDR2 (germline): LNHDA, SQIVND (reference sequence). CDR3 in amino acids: CASRGQVQNIQYF. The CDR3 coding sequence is TGTGCCAGTAGGGGCCAGGTCCAAAACATTCAGTACTTC.

The CDR3 DNA is TGTGCCAGCATTAGCCACGAGCAGTACTTC. This encodes CASISHEQYF. The chain employs TRBV6-4 and TRBJ2-7; D unclear. The CDR3 consists of 10 residues. Trimming cost V 7 bases and J 5 bases, with 6 bases left between them. Germline values: CDR1 MRHNA, CDR2 SNTAGT.

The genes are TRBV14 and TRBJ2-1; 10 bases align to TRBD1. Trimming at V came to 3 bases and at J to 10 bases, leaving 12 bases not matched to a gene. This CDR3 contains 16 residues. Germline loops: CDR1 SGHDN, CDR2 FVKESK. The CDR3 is CASSQGQGNVFEEQFF. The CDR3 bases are TGTGCCAGCAGCCAGGGACAGGGGAATGTGTTCGAAGAGCAGTTCTTC.

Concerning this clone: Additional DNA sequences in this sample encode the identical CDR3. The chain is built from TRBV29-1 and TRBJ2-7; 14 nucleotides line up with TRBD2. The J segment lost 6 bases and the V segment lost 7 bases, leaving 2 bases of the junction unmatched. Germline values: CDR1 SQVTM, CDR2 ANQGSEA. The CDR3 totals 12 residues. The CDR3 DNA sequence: TGCAGCGCGGGACTAGCGGGAGCCGAGCAGTACTTC. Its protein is CSAGLAGAEQYF.

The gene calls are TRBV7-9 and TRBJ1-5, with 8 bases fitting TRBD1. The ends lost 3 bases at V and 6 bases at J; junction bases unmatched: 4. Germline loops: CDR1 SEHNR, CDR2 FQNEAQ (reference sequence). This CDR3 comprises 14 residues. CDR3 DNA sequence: TGTGCCAGCAGCTTTGGACAGGGCCCTCAGCCCCAGCATTTT. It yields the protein CASSFGQGPQPQHF.

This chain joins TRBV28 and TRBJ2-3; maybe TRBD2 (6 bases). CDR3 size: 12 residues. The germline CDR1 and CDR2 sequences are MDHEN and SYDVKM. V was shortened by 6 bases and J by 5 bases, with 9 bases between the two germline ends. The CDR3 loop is CASREGGDTQYF. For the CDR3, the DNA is TGTGCCAGCAGAGAGGGAGGAGATACGCAGTATTTT.

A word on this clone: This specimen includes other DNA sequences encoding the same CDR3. CDR3 sequence: CASSPELSTDTQYF. The CDR3 coding sequence is TGTGCCAGCTCACCAGAATTGTCCACAGATACGCAGTATTTT. The chain joins TRBV18 to TRBJ2-3, with no clear D. Germline V lookup: CDR1 KGHSH, CDR2 LQKENI. Trimming took off 2 bases at V and 2 bases at J, with 8 bases between the two ends. The CDR3 sequence is 14 residues long.

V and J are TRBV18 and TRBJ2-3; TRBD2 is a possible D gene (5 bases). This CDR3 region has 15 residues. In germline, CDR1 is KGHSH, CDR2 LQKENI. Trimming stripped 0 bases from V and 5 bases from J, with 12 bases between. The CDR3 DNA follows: TGTGCCAGCTCACCACCCGAGGGAGAGGGAGATACGCAGTATTTT. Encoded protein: CASSPPEGEGDTQYF.

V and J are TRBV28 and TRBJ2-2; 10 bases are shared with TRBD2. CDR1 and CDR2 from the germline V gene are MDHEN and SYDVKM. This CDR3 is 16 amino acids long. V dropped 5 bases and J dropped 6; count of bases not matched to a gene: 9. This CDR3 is CASSQMGLARAGELFF. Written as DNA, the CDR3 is TGTGCCAGCAGTCAAATGGGACTAGCGCGAGCCGGGGAGCTGTTTTTT.

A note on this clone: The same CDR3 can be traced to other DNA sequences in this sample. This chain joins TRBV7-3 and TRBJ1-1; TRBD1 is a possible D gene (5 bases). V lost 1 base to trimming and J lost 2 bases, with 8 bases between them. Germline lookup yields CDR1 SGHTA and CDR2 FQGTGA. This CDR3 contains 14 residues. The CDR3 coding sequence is TGTGCCAGCAGCTTAAGGGGCAGTAACACTGAAGCTTTCTTT. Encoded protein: CASSLRGSNTEAFF.

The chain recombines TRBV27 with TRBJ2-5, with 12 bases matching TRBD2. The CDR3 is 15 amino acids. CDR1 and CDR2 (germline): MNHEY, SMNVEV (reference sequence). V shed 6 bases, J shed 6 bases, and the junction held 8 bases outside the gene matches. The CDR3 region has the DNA TGTGCCAGCAGCTTGACTAGCGGGAGTATCAAGACCCAGTACTTC. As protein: CASSLTSGSIKTQYF.

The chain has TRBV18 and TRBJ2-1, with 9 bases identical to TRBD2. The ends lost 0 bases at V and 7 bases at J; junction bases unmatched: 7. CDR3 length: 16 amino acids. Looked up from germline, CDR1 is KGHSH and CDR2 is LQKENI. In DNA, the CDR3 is TGTGCCAGCTCACCACCCGGGATAGCGGGAGCTAATGAGCAGTTCTTC. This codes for CASSPPGIAGANEQFF.

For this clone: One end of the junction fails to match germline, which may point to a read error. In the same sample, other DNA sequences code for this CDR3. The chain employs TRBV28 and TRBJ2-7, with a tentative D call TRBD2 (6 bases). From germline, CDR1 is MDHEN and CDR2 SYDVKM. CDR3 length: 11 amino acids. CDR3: CASSLSREQYF. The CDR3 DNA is TGTGCCAGCAGTTTATCCCGGGAGCAATACTTC. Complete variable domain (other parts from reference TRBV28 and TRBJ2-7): DVKVTQSSRYLVKRTGEKVFLECVQDMDHENMFWYRQDPGLGLRLIYFSYDVKMKEKGDIPEGYSVSREKKERFSLILESASTNQTSMYLCASSLSREQYFGPGTRLTVT.

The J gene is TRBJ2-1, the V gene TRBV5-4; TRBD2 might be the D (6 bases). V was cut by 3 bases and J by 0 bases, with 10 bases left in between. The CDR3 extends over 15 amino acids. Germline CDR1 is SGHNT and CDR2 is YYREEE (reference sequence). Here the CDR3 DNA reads TGTGCCAGCAGCTCCCCGGAGGGCTCCTACAATGAGCAGTTCTTC. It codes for CASSSPEGSYNEQFF.

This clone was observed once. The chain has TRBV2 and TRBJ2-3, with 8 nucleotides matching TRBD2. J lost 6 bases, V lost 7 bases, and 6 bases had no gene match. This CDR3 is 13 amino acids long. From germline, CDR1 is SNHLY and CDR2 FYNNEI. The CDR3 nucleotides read TGTGCCAGCACCCCCAAGCGGGAGGATACGCAGTATTTT. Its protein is CASTPKREDTQYF. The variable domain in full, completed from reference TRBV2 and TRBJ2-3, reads EPEVTQTPSHQVTQMGQEVILRCVPISNHLYFYWYRQILGQKVEFLVSFYNNEISEKSEIFDDQFSVERPDGSNFTLKIRSTKLEDSAMYFCASTPKREDTQYFGPGTRLTVL.

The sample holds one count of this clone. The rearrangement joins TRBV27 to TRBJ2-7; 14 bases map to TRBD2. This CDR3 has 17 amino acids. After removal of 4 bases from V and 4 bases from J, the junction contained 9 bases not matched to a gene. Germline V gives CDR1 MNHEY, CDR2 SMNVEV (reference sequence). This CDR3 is CASSSQTSGRGRYEQYF. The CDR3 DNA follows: TGTGCCAGCAGTTCCCAGACTAGCGGGAGGGGTAGGTACGAGCAGTACTTC.

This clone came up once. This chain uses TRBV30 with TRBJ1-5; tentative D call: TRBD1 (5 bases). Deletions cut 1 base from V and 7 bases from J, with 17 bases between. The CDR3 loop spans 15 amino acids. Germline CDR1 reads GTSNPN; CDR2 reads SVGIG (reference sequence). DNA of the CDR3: TGTGCCTGGAGTGACCCCGGGGGAGTGGGGCAGCCCCAGCATTTT. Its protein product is CAWSDPGGVGQPQHF.

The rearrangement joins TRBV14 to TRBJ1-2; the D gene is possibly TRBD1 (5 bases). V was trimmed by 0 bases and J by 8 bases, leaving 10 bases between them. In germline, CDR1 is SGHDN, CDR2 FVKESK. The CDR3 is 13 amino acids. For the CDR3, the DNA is TGTGCCAGCAGCCAAGATTACAGGAAAGGCTACACCTTC. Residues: CASSQDYRKGYTF.